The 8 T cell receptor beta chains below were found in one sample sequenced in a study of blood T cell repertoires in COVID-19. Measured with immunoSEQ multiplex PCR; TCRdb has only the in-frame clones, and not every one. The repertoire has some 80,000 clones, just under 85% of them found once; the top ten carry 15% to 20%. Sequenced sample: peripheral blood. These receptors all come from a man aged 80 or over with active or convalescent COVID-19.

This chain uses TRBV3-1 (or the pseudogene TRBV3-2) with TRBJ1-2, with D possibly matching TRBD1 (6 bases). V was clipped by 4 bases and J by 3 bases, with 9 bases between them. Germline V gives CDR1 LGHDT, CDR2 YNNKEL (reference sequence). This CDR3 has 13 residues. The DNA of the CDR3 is TGTGCCAGCAGCCGGGGGGGCGACTATGGCTACACCTTC. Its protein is CASSRGGDYGYTF.

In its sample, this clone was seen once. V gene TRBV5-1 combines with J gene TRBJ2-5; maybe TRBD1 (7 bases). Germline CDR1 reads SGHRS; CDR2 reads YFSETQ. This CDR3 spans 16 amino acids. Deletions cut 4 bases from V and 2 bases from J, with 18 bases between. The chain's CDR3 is CASSIEGRGQQETQYF. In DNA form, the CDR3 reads TGCGCCAGCAGCATTGAGGGGCGGGGACAGCAAGAGACCCAGTACTTC.

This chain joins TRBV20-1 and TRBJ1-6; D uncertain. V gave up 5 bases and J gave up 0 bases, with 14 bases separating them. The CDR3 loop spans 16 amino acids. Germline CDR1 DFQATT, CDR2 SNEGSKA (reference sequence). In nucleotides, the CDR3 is TGCAGTGCTGGTGGGTACCGGAGCTCCTATAATTCACCCCTCCACTTT. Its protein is CSAGGYRSSYNSPLHF.

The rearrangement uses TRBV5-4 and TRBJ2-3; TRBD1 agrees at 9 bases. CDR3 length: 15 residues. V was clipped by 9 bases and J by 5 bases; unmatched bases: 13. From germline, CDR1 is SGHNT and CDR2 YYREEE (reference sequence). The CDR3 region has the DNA TGTGCCACCCTAGGCCGGGACAGGGCGGTAGATACGCAGTATTTT. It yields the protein CATLGRDRAVDTQYF. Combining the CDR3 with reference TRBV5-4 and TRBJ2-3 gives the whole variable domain ETGVTQSPTHLIKTRGQQVTLRCSSQSGHNTVSWYQQALGQGPQFIFQYYREEENGRGNFPPRFSGLQFPNYSSELNVNALELDDSALYLCATLGRDRAVDTQYFGPGTRLTVL.

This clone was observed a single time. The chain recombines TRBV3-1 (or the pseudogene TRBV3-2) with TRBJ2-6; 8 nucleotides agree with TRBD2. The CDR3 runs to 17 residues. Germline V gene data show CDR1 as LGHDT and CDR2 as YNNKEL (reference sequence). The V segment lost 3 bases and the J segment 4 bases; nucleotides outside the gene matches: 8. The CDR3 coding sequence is TGTGCCAGCAGCCATGGGGGAGCGGGGGTGGGGGCCAACGTCCTGACTTTC. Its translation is CASSHGGAGVGANVLTF.

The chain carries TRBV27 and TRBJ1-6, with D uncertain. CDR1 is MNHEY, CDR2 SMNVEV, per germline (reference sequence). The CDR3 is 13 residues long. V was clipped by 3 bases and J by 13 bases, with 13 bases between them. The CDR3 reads CASSFTGMSPLHF. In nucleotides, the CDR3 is TGTGCCAGCAGTTTTACGGGAATGTCTCCCCTCCACTTT.

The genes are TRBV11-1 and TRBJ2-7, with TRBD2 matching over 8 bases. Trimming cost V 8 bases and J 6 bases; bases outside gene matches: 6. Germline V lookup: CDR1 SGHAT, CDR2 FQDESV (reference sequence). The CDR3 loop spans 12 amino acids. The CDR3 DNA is TGTGCCAGCTCGGGAGGGAGCGGCGAGCAGTACGTC. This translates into CASSGGSGEQYV.

The CDR3 loop is CASSSSYEQYV. The CDR3 coding sequence is TGTGCCAGCAGCTCTTCCTACGAGCAGTACGTC. The chain carries TRBV5-6 and TRBJ2-7; the D is unclear. The CDR3 is 11 amino acids. Germline V lookup: CDR1 SGHDT, CDR2 YYEEEE. V lost 3 bases and J 1 base, leaving 2 bases between the germline ends.